These T cell receptor beta chains were read from a single sample in a study of glioma-infiltrating T cells after dendritic cell vaccination. Sequenced by immunoSEQ multiplex PCR; TCRdb stores in-frame clones only, minus some. This sample yields 70,000 to 90,000 clones, of which about four fifths are seen a single time; less than 7% belongs to the top ten. The sample here was blood, taken after dendritic cell vaccination. The receptors originated from a human donor with glioblastoma. Both conserved end residues are part of each CDR3. D genes are given only for firm matches. Clone size, where shown, is once, few, many, or a class for clones that have expanded.

clone_size | d_call | j_call | v_call | cdr3_nt | cdr3_aa
once | TRBD1 | TRBJ2-7 | TRBV7-9 | TGTGCCAGCAGCTTAGCGGCGCAGGGGGCCGTCGAGCAGTACTTC | CASSLAAQGAVEQYF
NA | TRBD2 | TRBJ2-7 | TRBV5-6 | TGTGCCAGCAGCTCCCTACTAGCGGGGGGCCCGGTCCCCTACGAGCAGTACTTC | CASSSLLAGGPVPYEQYF
NA | NA | TRBJ2-2 | TRBV18 | TGTGCCAGCTCACCAAGGGGGAAGGACACCGGGGAGCTGTTTTTT | CASSPRGKDTGELFF
NA | NA | TRBJ2-3 | TRBV27 | TGTGCCAGCAGATCAGATTCCCGGGGGGCCGGGTTTACAGATACGCAGTATTTT | CASRSDSRGAGFTDTQYF
NA | NA | TRBJ1-3 | TRBV5-1 | TGCGCCAGCAGCTTAGGACAGAACCGAAACACCATATATTTT | CASSLGQNRNTIYF
NA | NA | TRBJ1-2 | TRBV6-6 | TGTGCCAGCAACTCAGGGGATGGCTACACCTTC | CASNSGDGYTF
NA | TRBD1 | TRBJ1-1 | TRBV5-4 | TGTGCCAGCAGCCGGGAGACAGGGGCGAACACTGAAGCTTTCTTT | CASSRETGANTEAFF
NA | NA | TRBJ2-5 | TRBV5-4 | TGTGCCAGCAGCTCCCGAAATGACGGGGGAGAGACCCAGTACTTC | CASSSRNDGGETQYF
NA | TRBD1 | TRBJ2-7 | TRBV7-9 | TGTGCCAGCAGCCCATCCCGGGACAGGGGCTACGAGCAGTACTTC | CASSPSRDRGYEQYF
NA | NA | TRBJ2-3 | TRBV5-4 | TGTGCCAGCAGCTTGGGGTTGTCAGGGGCTACAGATACGCAGTATTTT | CASSLGLSGATDTQYF
NA | TRBD1 | TRBJ1-6 | TRBV4-3 | TGCGCCAGCAGCCAACATCCCGGGACAGGCGATTCACCCCTCCACTTT | CASSQHPGTGDSPLHF
few | NA | TRBJ1-3 | TRBV9 | TGTGCCAGCCCTAGAGCTTGGGCAGGGCGAACTGGAAACACCATATATTTT | CASPRAWAGRTGNTIYF
NA | TRBD2 | TRBJ2-3 | TRBV5-1 | TGCGCCAGCAGCTGGACTAGTTCTAAAGGCGATACGCAGTATTTT | CASSWTSSKGDTQYF
NA | NA | TRBJ1-1 | TRBV5-1 | TGCGCCAGCAGCTTAAACACAGGGAACACTGAAGCTTTCTTT | CASSLNTGNTEAFF
NA | NA | TRBJ2-1 | TRBV27 | TGTGCCAGCAGTTTATACAGTCGGGACTTAGATGAGCAGTTCTTC | CASSLYSRDLDEQFF
NA | NA | TRBJ1-1 | TRBV29-1 | TGCAGCGTTGTGGGGAGTGAAGCTTTCTTT | CSVVGSEAFF
NA | NA | TRBJ2-7 | TRBV28 | TGTGCCAGCTCTCTGGGCGAGTACGAGCAGTACTTC | CASSLGEYEQYF
NA | NA | TRBJ2-2 | TRBV7-9 | TGTGCCAGCAGCCCCTTGCGGGCGAGCACCGGGGAGCTGTTTTTT | CASSPLRASTGELFF
NA | TRBD1 | TRBJ1-4 | TRBV7-2 | TGTGCCAGCAGCGTACAGGGGGACGGGGAAAAACTGTTTTTT | CASSVQGDGEKLFF
NA | TRBD2 | TRBJ2-1 | TRBV10-3 | TGTGCCATCAGCGATCCGACTAGCGGGGCCTACAATGAGCAGTTCTTC | CAISDPTSGAYNEQFF
few | NA | TRBJ1-4 | TRBV5-1 | TGCGCCAGCAGCTTGGAGGGGCCCGCAACTAATGAAAAACTGTTTTTT | CASSLEGPATNEKLFF
NA | NA | TRBJ2-7 | TRBV4-2 | TGTGCCAGCAGCCAGGCAAAGACAGGAGTCTACTACGAGCAGTACTTC | CASSQAKTGVYYEQYF